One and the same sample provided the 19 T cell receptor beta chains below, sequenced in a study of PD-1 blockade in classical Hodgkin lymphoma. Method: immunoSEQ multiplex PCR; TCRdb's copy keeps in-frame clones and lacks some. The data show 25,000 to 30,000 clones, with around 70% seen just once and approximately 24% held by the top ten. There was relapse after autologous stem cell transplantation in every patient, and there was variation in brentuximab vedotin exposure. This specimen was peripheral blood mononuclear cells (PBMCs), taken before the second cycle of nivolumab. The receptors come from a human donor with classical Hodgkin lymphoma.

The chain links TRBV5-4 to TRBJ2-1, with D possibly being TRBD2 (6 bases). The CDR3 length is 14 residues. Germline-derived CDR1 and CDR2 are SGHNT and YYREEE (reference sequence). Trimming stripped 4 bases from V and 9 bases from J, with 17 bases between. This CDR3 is CASSPPRTTGEQFF. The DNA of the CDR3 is TGTGCCAGCAGCCCGCCGCGGACTACCGGTGAGCAGTTCTTC. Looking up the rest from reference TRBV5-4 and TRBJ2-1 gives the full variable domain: ETGVTQSPTHLIKTRGQQVTLRCSSQSGHNTVSWYQQALGQGPQFIFQYYREEENGRGNFPPRFSGLQFPNYSSELNVNALELDDSALYLCASSPPRTTGEQFFGPGTRLTVL.

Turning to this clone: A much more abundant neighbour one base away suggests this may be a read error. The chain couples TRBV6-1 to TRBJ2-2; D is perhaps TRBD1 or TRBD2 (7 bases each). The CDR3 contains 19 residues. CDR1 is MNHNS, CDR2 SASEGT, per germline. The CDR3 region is CTSSERPGGAQSNTGELFF. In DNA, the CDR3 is TGTACCAGCAGTGAAAGGCCAGGGGGGGCGCAATCGAACACCGGGGAGCTGTTTTTT.

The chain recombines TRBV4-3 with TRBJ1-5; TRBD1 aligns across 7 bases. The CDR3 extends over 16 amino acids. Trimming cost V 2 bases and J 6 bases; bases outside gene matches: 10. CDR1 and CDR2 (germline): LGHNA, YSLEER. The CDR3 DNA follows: TGCGCCAGCAGCCAAAACAGGGGTATAGGGAGTCAGCCCCAGCATTTT. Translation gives CASSQNRGIGSQPQHF.

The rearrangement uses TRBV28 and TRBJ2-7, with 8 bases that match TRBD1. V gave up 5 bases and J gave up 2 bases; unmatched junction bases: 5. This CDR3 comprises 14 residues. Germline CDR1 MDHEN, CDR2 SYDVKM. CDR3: CASSPGQVPYEQYV. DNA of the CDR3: TGTGCCAGCAGTCCGGGACAGGTCCCCTACGAGCAGTACGTC.

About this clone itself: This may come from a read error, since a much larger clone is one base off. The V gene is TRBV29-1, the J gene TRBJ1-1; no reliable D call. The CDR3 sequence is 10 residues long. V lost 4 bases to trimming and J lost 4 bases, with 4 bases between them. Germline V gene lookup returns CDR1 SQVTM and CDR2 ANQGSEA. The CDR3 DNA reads TGCAGCGTTGCGACCACTGAAGCTTTCTTT. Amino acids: CSVATTEAFF.

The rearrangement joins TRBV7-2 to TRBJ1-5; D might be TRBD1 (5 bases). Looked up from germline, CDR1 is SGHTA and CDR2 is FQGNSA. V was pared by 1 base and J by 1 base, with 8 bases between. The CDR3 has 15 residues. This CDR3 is CASSLVGVSNQPQHF. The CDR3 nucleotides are TGTGCCAGCAGCTTAGTAGGGGTCAGCAATCAGCCCCAGCATTTT.

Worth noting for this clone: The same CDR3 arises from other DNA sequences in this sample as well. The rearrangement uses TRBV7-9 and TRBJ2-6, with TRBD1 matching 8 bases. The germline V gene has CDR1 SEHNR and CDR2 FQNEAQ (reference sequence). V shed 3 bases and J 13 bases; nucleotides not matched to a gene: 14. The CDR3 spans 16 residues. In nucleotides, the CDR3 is TGTGCCAGCAGCTTCCTCCAGGGGGCCACCTCCAGAGTCCTGACTTTC. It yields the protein CASSFLQGATSRVLTF.

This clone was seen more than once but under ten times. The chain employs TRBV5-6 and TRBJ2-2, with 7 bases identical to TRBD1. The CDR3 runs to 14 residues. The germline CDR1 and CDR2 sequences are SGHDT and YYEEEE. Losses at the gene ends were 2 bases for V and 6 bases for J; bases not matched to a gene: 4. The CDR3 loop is CASSFMDRSGELFF. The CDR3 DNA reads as TGTGCCAGCAGCTTTATGGACAGGTCCGGGGAGCTGTTTTTT.

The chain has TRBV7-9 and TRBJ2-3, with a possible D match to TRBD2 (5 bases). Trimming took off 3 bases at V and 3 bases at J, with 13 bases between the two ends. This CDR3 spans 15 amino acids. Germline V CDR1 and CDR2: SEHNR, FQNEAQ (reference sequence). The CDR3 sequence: CASSFLSRETDTQYF. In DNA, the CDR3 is TGTGCCAGCAGCTTCCTGTCACGGGAAACAGATACGCAGTATTTT.

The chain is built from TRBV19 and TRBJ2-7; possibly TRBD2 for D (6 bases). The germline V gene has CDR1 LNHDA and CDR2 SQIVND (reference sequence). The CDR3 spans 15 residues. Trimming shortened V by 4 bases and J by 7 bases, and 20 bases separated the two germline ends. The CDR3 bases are TGTGCCAGTAGTACGGAGCGGGTGAAAGGAGGGGAGCAGTACTTC. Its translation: CASSTERVKGGEQYF.

This CDR3 reads CASILDRGNQPQHF. CDR3 nucleotides: TGTGCCAGCATATTAGACAGGGGCAATCAGCCCCAGCATTTT. The chain carries TRBV6-1 and TRBJ1-5, with TRBD1 matching 7 bases. Germline lookup yields CDR1 MNHNS and CDR2 SASEGT. The CDR3 is made up of 14 amino acids. V dropped 7 bases and J dropped 2; count of bases not matched to a gene: 5.

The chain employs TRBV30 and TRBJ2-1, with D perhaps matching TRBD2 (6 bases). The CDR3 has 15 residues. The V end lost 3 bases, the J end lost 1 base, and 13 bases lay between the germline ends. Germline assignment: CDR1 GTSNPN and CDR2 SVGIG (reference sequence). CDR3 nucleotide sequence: TGTGCCTGGAGCCTTGGGGAGGAGTCCTACAATGAGCAGTTCTTC. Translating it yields CAWSLGEESYNEQFF.

The CDR3 bases are TGTGCCAGTAGTATAAGCCACACGAACACCGGGGAGCTGTTTTTT. It specifies CASSISHTNTGELFF. The V and J genes are TRBV19 and TRBJ2-2; D is undetermined. CDR1 is LNHDA, CDR2 SQIVND, per germline (reference sequence). This CDR3 comprises 15 residues. Trimming left V 2 bases short and J 0 bases short, with 7 bases between.

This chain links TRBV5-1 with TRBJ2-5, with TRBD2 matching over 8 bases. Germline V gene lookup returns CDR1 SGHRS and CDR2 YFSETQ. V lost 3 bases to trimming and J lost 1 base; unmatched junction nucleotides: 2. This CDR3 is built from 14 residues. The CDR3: CASSSLAVQETQYF. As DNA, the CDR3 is TGCGCCAGCAGCTCACTAGCGGTCCAAGAGACCCAGTACTTC.

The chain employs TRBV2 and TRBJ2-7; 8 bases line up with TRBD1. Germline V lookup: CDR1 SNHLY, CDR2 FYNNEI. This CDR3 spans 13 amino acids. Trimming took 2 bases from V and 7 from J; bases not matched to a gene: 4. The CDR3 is CASSERTGSEQYV. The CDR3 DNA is TGTGCCAGCAGTGAAAGGACAGGGTCGGAGCAGTACGTC.

CDR3 sequence: CASSIGDRAGTYNEQFF. The CDR3 nucleotides are TGTGCCAGCAGCATCGGGGACAGGGCGGGGACCTACAATGAGCAGTTCTTC. This chain connects TRBV9 to TRBJ2-1; 9 bases map to TRBD1. This CDR3 spans 17 amino acids. Germline CDR1 SGDLS, CDR2 YYNGEE. The trim removed 4 bases at V and 2 bases at J, leaving 10 bases unmatched.

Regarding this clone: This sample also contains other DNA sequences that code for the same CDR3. As DNA, the CDR3 is TGTGCCAGTAGTATTCTGGACAGGGGCTCTGGCTACACCTTC. It is translated as CASSILDRGSGYTF. J is TRBJ1-2 and V is TRBV19; 9 bases are a match to TRBD1. The CDR3 has 14 residues. J was trimmed by 7 bases and V by 3 bases; bases with no gene match: 6. CDR1 and CDR2 from the germline V gene are LNHDA and SQIVND (reference sequence).

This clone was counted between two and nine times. For the CDR3, the DNA is TGTGCCAGCAGCCCCCGGACGGATCGAATTGAATATAGCAATCAGCCCCAGCATTTT. Protein sequence: CASSPRTDRIEYSNQPQHF. V usage is TRBV7-8 and J usage is TRBJ1-5; D unclear. In germline, CDR1 is SGHVS, CDR2 FQNEAQ. CDR3 size: 19 residues. V lost 5 bases to trimming and J lost 0 bases, with 23 bases between them.

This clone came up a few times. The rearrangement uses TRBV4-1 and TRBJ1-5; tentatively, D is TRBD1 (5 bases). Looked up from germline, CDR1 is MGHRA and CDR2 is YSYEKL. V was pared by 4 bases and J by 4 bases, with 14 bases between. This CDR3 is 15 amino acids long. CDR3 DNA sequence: TGCGCCAGCAGCCGGGTGCAAGGGGTTAATCAGCCCCAGCATTTT. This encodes CASSRVQGVNQPQHF.